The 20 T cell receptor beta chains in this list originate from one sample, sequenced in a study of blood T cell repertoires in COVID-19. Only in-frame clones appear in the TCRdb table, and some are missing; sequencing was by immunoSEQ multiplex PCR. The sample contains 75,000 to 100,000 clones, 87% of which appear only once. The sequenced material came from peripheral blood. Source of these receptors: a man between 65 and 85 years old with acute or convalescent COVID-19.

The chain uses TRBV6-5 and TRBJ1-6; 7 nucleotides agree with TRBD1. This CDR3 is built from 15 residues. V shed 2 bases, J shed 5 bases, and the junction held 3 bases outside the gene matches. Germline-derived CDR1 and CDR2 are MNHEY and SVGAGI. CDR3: CASSYTDRNNSPLHF. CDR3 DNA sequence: TGTGCCAGCAGTTACACGGACAGGAATAATTCACCCCTCCACTTT.

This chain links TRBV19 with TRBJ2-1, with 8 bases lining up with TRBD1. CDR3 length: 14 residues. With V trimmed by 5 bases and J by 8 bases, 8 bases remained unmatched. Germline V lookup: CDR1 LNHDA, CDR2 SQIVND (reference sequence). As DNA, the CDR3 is TGTGCCAGTAGTTCTGCCAGGGGGCAATATGAGCAGTTCTTC. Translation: CASSSARGQYEQFF.

The CDR3 protein is CASSLFGGGAYNEQFF. The CDR3 DNA is TGTGCCAGCAGTTTATTTGGGGGGGGTGCCTACAATGAGCAGTTCTTC. V and J are TRBV28 and TRBJ2-1; 7 nucleotides match TRBD2. This CDR3 comprises 16 residues. Unmatched junction bases numbered 5, after V lost 1 base and J lost 2 bases. The germline V gene has CDR1 MDHEN and CDR2 SYDVKM.

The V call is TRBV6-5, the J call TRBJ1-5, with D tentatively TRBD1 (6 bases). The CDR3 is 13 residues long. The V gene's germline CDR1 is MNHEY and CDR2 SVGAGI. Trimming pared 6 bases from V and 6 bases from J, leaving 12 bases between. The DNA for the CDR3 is TGTGCCAGCAGCCAGGGGAGGGTTCAGCCCCAGCATTTT. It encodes CASSQGRVQPQHF.

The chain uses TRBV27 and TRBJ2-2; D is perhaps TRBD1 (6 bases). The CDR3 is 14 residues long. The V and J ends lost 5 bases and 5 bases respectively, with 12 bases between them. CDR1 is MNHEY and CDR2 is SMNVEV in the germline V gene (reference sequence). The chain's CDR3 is CASSPWTATGELFF. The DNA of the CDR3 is TGTGCCAGCAGTCCGTGGACAGCTACCGGGGAGCTGTTTTTT.

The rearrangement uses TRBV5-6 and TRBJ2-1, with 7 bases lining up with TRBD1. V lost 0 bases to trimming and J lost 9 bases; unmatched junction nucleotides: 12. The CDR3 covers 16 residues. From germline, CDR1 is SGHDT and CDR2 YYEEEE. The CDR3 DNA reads TGTGCCAGCAGCTTGGCCGACAGGGTTGAGATTGGTGAGCAGTTCTTC. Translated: CASSLADRVEIGEQFF.

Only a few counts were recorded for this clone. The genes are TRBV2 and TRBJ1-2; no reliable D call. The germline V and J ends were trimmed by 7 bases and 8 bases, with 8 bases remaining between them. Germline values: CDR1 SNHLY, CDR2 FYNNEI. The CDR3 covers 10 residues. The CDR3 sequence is CASNGIGYTF. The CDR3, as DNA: TGTGCCAGCAACGGGATAGGCTACACCTTC. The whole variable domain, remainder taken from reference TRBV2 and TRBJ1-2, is EPEVTQTPSHQVTQMGQEVILRCVPISNHLYFYWYRQILGQKVEFLVSFYNNEISEKSEIFDDQFSVERPDGSNFTLKIRSTKLEDSAMYFCASNGIGYTFGSGTRLTVV.

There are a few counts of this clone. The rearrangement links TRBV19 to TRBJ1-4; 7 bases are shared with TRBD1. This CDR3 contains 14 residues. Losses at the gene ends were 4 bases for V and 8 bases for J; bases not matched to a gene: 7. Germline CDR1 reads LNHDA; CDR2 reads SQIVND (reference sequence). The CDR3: CASSTDRVGEKLFF. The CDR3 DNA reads TGTGCCAGTAGTACAGACAGGGTGGGCGAAAAACTGTTTTTT.

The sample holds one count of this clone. This CDR3 reads CASRQGAGSHEQYV. The CDR3 nucleotides read TGTGCCAGCAGGCAAGGGGCGGGGTCCCACGAGCAGTACGTC. The chain combines TRBV6-5 with TRBJ2-7; tentative D call: TRBD2 (6 bases). With 6 bases removed from V and 5 bases from J, the gap between germline ends came to 17 bases. Germline CDR1 reads MNHEY; CDR2 reads SVGAGI. This CDR3 is 14 amino acids long.

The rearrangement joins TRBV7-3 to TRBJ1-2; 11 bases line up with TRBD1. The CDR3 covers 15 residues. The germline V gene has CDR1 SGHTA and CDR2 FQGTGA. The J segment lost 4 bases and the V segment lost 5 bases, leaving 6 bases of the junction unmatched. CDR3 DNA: TGTGCCAGCAGCCCCTCGGGACAGGGGGTCTATGGCTACACCTTC. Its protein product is CASSPSGQGVYGYTF.

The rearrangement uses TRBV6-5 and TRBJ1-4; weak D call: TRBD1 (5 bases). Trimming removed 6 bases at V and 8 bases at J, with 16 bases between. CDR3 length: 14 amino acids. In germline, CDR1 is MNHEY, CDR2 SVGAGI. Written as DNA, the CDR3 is TGTGCCAGCAGGCAGGGAGGGGTTGGAGAAAAACTGTTTTTT. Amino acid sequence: CASRQGGVGEKLFF.

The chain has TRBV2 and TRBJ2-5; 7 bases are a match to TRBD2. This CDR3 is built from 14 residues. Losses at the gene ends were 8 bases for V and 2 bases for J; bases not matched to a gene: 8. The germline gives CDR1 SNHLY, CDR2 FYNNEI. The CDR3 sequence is CASSRPGRQETQYF. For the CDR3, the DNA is TGTGCCAGCTCCCGCCCCGGGAGGCAAGAGACCCAGTACTTC. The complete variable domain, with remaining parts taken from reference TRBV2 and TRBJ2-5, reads EPEVTQTPSHQVTQMGQEVILRCVPISNHLYFYWYRQILGQKVEFLVSFYNNEISEKSEIFDDQFSVERPDGSNFTLKIRSTKLEDSAMYFCASSRPGRQETQYFGPGTRLLVL.

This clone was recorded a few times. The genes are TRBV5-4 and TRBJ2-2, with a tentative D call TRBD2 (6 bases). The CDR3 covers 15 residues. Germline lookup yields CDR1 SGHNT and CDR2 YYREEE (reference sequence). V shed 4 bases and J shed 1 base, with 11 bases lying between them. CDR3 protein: CASSRSGRNTGELFF. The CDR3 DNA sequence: TGTGCCAGCAGCAGATCCGGGAGGAACACCGGGGAGCTGTTTTTT.

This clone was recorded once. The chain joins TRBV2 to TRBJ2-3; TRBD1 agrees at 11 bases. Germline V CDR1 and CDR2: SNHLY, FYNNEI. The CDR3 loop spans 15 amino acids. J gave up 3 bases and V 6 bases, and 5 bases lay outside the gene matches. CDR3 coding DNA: TGTGCCAGCAGCCGGGACAGGGGGGCTACAGATACGCAGTATTTT. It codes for CASSRDRGATDTQYF.

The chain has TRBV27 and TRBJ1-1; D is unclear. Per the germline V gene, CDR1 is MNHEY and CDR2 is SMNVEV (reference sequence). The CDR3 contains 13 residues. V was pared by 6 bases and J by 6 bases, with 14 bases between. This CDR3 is CASRQTLLSEAFF. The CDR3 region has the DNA TGTGCCAGCAGACAAACCCTCCTGTCTGAAGCTTTCTTT.

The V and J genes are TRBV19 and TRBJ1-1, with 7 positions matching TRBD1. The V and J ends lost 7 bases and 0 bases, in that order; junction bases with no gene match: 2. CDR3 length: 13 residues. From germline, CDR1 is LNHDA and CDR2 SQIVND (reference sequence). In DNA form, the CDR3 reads TGTGCCAGTAAGACAGGGTTGAACACTGAAGCTTTCTTT. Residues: CASKTGLNTEAFF.

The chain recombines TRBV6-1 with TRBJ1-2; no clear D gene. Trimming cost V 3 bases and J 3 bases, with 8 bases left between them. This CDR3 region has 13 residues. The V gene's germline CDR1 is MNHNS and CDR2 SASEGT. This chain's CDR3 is CASSDNTHYGYTF. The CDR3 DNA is TGTGCCAGCAGTGATAACACGCACTATGGCTACACCTTC.

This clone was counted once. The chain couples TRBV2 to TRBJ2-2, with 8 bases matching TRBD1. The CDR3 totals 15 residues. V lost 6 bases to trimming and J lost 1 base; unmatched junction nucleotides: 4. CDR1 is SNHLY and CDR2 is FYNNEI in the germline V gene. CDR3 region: CASRPGTGNTGELFF. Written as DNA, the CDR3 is TGTGCCAGCAGACCCGGGACAGGGAACACCGGGGAGCTGTTTTTT.

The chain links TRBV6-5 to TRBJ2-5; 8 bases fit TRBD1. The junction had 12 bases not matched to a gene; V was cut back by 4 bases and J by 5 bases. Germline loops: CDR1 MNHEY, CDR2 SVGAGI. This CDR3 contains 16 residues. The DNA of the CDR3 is TGTGCCAGCAGTTCCCAGACAGGGGCCCCTCTTGAGACCCAGTACTTC. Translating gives CASSSQTGAPLETQYF.

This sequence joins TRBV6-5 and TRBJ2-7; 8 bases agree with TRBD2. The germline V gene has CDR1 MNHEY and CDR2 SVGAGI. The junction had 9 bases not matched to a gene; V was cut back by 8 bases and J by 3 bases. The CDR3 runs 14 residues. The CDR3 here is CASYPLAGSYEQYF. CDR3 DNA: TGTGCCAGCTACCCCTTAGCGGGGAGCTACGAGCAGTACTTC.